These 26 T cell receptor beta chains originate from one sample sequenced in a study of T cell responses to AZD1222 COVID-19 vaccine. The assay was immunoSEQ multiplex PCR, and TCRdb's table has in-frame clones only and misses some. This table has some 160,000 clones, 90% to 95% appearing once. The sample was peripheral blood, taken on day 0 of AZD1222 vaccination. These receptors originate from an adult in good health.

J is TRBJ2-3 and V is TRBV9; D not certain. The CDR3 runs to 11 residues. Germline V lookup: CDR1 SGDLS, CDR2 YYNGEE. The V end lost 3 bases, the J end lost 8 bases, and 7 bases lay between the germline ends. The CDR3 nucleotides read TGTGCCAGCAGCGGGGTAGGTACGCAGTATTTT. It yields the protein CASSGVGTQYF.

The table lists this clone with a few counts. V is TRBV4-3 and J is TRBJ1-4; D is ambiguous. V was shortened by 0 bases and J by 5 bases, with 13 bases between the two germline ends. Germline V gene sequence: CDR1 LGHNA, CDR2 YSLEER. The CDR3 is 16 amino acids. CDR3 amino acids: CASSQDRGSWNEKLFF. CDR3 coding DNA: TGCGCCAGCAGCCAAGATCGAGGCAGTTGGAATGAAAAACTGTTTTTT.

The CDR3 is CASSQVMGVRGKTQYF. The CDR3 nucleotides read TGCGCCAGCAGCCAAGTAATGGGCGTCAGGGGAAAGACCCAGTACTTC. This chain uses TRBV4-1 with TRBJ2-5; a possible D gene is TRBD1 (6 bases). The ends were cut back, 1 base at V and 6 bases at J, with 18 bases in the middle. The CDR3 totals 16 residues. Germline V gives CDR1 MGHRA, CDR2 YSYEKL.

V gene TRBV14 combines with J gene TRBJ1-5, with 9 bases lining up with TRBD1. The V segment lost 0 bases and the J segment 6 bases; nucleotides outside the gene matches: 12. The germline V gene has CDR1 SGHDN and CDR2 FVKESK. The CDR3 loop spans 18 amino acids. The CDR3 protein is CASSQDGDRVVGRQPQHF. The CDR3 nucleotides are TGTGCCAGCAGCCAAGATGGGGACAGGGTGGTGGGGCGTCAGCCCCAGCATTTT.

The sample holds one count of this clone. This rearrangement joins TRBV11-3 to TRBJ2-7; D not resolved. V lost 5 bases, J lost 5 bases, and 7 bases lay in between. This CDR3 contains 11 residues. The V gene's germline CDR1 is SGHNT and CDR2 YENEEA. The CDR3 reads CASSLNDEQYF. The DNA of the CDR3 is TGTGCCAGCAGCCTAAACGACGAGCAGTACTTC.

A word on this clone: Its ends do not fully match the called genes, so a read error is possible. The chain employs TRBV19 and TRBJ2-2, with 9 bases fitting TRBD2. This CDR3 is 13 amino acids long. CDR1 and CDR2 (germline): LNHDA, SQIVND (reference sequence). This chain's CDR3 is CACSGGYTGELFF. As DNA, the CDR3 is TGTGCCTGTAGCGGGGGATACACCGGGGAGCTGTTTTTT.

The chain recombines TRBV30 with TRBJ1-6, with 9 bases lining up with TRBD1. The CDR3 is 13 residues long. CDR1 and CDR2 from the germline V gene are GTSNPN and SVGIG (reference sequence). V was pared by 4 bases and J by 9 bases, with 4 bases of the junction left unmatched. The CDR3: CAWKETGGSPLHF. As DNA, the CDR3 is TGTGCCTGGAAAGAGACAGGGGGTTCACCCCTCCACTTT.

CDR3: CASSLEADSPLHF. CDR3 DNA: TGTGCCAGCAGCTTAGAGGCGGATTCACCCCTCCACTTT. This chain joins TRBV7-9 and TRBJ1-6; D is undetermined. The CDR3 has 13 amino acids. Trimming took off 1 base at V and 8 bases at J, with 6 bases between the two ends. Looked up from germline, CDR1 is SEHNR and CDR2 is FQNEAQ (reference sequence).

The chain combines TRBV10-2 with TRBJ1-5; D gene uncertain. This CDR3 has 14 amino acids. V lost 4 bases and J 6 bases, leaving 13 bases between the germline ends. The germline CDR1 and CDR2 sequences are WSHSY and SAAADI. The CDR3 region has the DNA TGCGCCAGCAGTGTTAATTCTTTGGGTCAGCCCCAGCATTTT. Its protein is CASSVNSLGQPQHF.

The V and J genes are TRBV6-4 and TRBJ2-1, with 10 bases that match TRBD1. Unmatched junction bases numbered 6, after V lost 3 bases and J lost 7 bases. Per the germline V gene, CDR1 is MRHNA and CDR2 is SNTAGT. CDR3 size: 15 residues. The CDR3 nucleotides read TGTGCCAGCAGTGAGAGGGACAGGGGAGGAAATGAGCAGTTCTTC. Protein sequence: CASSERDRGGNEQFF.

The genes are TRBV10-3 and TRBJ1-4; 11 bases agree with TRBD1. Germline loops: CDR1 ENHRY, CDR2 SYGVKD. This CDR3 is built from 19 residues. V trimming: 0 bases; J trimming: 3 bases; junction bases outside the gene matches: 9. CDR3 residues: CAISESLRDRGTSNEKLFF. The DNA for the CDR3 is TGTGCCATCAGTGAGTCGTTACGGGACAGGGGGACCTCTAATGAAAAACTGTTTTTT.

The chain carries TRBV6-5 and TRBJ1-2, with 8 positions matching TRBD1. Losses at the gene ends were 6 bases for V and 5 bases for J; bases not matched to a gene: 8. Germline V lookup: CDR1 MNHEY, CDR2 SVGAGI. The CDR3 runs 14 residues. The DNA of the CDR3 is TGTGCCAGCAGACAAGGACAGGGTAGTTATGGCTACACCTTC. Translation gives CASRQGQGSYGYTF.

This chain joins TRBV5-1 and TRBJ2-3, with D perhaps TRBD1 (6 bases). The CDR3 is 14 residues long. The germline CDR1 and CDR2 sequences are SGHRS and YFSETQ. The V and J ends lost 2 bases and 2 bases respectively, with 9 bases between them. CDR3 sequence: CASSLQGFTDTQYF. For the CDR3, the DNA is TGCGCCAGCAGCTTACAGGGATTCACAGATACGCAGTATTTT.

The CDR3 sequence: CATRDGPTDTQYF. In nucleotides, the CDR3 is TGTGCCACCAGAGATGGACCCACAGATACGCAGTATTTT. The chain recombines TRBV24-1 with TRBJ2-3; no firm D call. Germline V gives CDR1 KGHDR, CDR2 SFDVKD. The CDR3 covers 13 residues. The V end was cut by 7 bases, the J end by 2 bases, with 9 bases between.

This chain links TRBV3-1 (or the pseudogene TRBV3-2) with TRBJ2-5, with 8 bases lining up with TRBD2. The length of the CDR3 is 15 residues. V dropped 3 bases and J dropped 3; count of bases not matched to a gene: 6. Germline V gene sequence: CDR1 LGHDT, CDR2 YNNKEL (reference sequence). For the CDR3, the DNA is TGTGCCAGCAGCCACCCACCGGGACTAGAAGAGACCCAGTACTTC. Residues: CASSHPPGLEETQYF.

This clone was counted many times. The chain recombines TRBV4-1 with TRBJ1-4; D not certain. The CDR3 runs 11 residues. V dropped 8 bases and J dropped 8 bases, with 9 bases sitting between them. Germline V gene lookup returns CDR1 MGHRA and CDR2 YSYEKL. DNA for the CDR3: TGCGCCAGCGGCTCGGGGGAAAAACTGTTTTTT. Translated, it gives CASGSGEKLFF.

The V gene is TRBV20-1, the J gene TRBJ1-3; D not resolved. Germline V gene data show CDR1 as DFQATT and CDR2 as SNEGSKA (reference sequence). The CDR3 is 14 amino acids. V shed 3 bases and J shed 4 bases, with 13 bases lying between them. As DNA, the CDR3 is TGCAGTGCTAGTGTTCGGTTGGGAGGAAACACCATATATTTT. This sequence encodes CSASVRLGGNTIYF.

This chain uses TRBV30 with TRBJ2-2; TRBD1 aligns across 9 bases. V was clipped by 3 bases and J by 5 bases; unmatched bases: 7. The CDR3 is 15 amino acids. The V gene's germline CDR1 is GTSNPN and CDR2 SVGIG (reference sequence). In DNA form, the CDR3 reads TGTGCCTGGAGGGGACAGGGAGTATGGACCGGGGAGCTGTTTTTT. It encodes CAWRGQGVWTGELFF. The full variable domain, its missing parts supplied by reference TRBV30 and TRBJ2-2, is SQTIHQWPATLVQPVGSPLSLECTVEGTSNPNLYWYRQAAGRGLQLLFYSVGIGQISSEVPQNLSASRPQDRQFILSSKKLLLSDSGFYLCAWRGQGVWTGELFFGEGSRLTVL.

The V and J genes are TRBV3-1 (or the pseudogene TRBV3-2) and TRBJ1-3, with D possibly TRBD1 on 5 matching bases. The CDR3 runs to 16 residues. The V gene lost 3 bases and the J gene lost 0 bases, with 12 bases spanning the gap. The germline gives CDR1 LGHDT, CDR2 YNNKEL (reference sequence). Here the CDR3 reads CASSQFWGDSGNTIYF. The DNA of the CDR3 is TGTGCCAGCAGCCAGTTCTGGGGGGACTCTGGAAACACCATATATTTT.

V gene TRBV6-2 or TRBV6-3 combines with J gene TRBJ1-5; maybe TRBD1 (5 bases). Germline CDR1 MNHEY, CDR2 SVGEGT. Between the trimmed V and J ends, which lost 4 bases and 7 bases, there was a span of 11 bases. This CDR3 has 13 residues. The CDR3 protein is CASSLSGLQPQHF. For the CDR3, the DNA is TGTGCCAGCAGTTTATCAGGGCTACAGCCCCAGCATTTT.

The chain uses TRBV4-1 and TRBJ1-4; D might be TRBD1 (5 bases). Germline loops: CDR1 MGHRA, CDR2 YSYEKL. Between the trimmed V and J ends, which lost 7 bases and 1 base, there was a span of 19 bases. The CDR3 is 17 residues long. This CDR3 is CASTLPSGGGTNEKLFF. The CDR3 coding sequence is TGCGCCAGCACCCTCCCGTCGGGGGGGGGAACTAATGAAAAACTGTTTTTT.

The gene calls are TRBV2 and TRBJ1-1, with 7 bases fitting TRBD1. This CDR3 spans 12 amino acids. Germline V gene lookup returns CDR1 SNHLY and CDR2 FYNNEI. V shed 7 bases and J 5 bases; nucleotides not matched to a gene: 4. The CDR3 protein is CASKDRETEAFF. DNA of the CDR3: TGTGCCAGCAAAGACAGGGAGACTGAAGCTTTCTTT.

The chain carries TRBV6-5 and TRBJ1-2, with D perhaps matching TRBD1 (6 bases). V lost 10 bases to trimming and J lost 7 bases, with 16 bases between them. The CDR3 has 12 amino acids. CDR1 and CDR2 (germline): MNHEY, SVGAGI. The CDR3 sequence is CATKVGGGGYTF. Written as DNA, the CDR3 is TGTGCCACCAAGGTGGGGGGCGGTGGCTACACCTTC.

The chain uses TRBV7-2 and TRBJ1-6; D uncertain. Trimming stripped 7 bases from V and 7 bases from J, with 14 bases between. Germline lookup yields CDR1 SGHTA and CDR2 FQGNSA. This CDR3 region has 14 residues. Here the CDR3 DNA reads TGTGCCAGCACCCCCGATTTATCGAATTCACCCCTCCACTTT. This translates into CASTPDLSNSPLHF.

There are a few counts of this clone. In DNA, the CDR3 is TGTGCCAGCAGCCAAGGTTCGATGGGAACTGAAGCTTTCTTT. Translated, it gives CASSQGSMGTEAFF. The V and J genes are TRBV3-1 (or the pseudogene TRBV3-2) and TRBJ1-1; D gene ambiguous. This CDR3 is 14 amino acids long. Germline V gene lookup returns CDR1 LGHDT and CDR2 YNNKEL (reference sequence). Trimming removed 1 base from V and 5 bases from J, with 11 bases in between.

V usage is TRBV7-9 and J usage is TRBJ2-3; D may be TRBD1 (5 bases). Trimming pared 2 bases from V and 1 base from J, leaving 10 bases between. This CDR3 is built from 15 residues. Germline V gene data show CDR1 as SEHNR and CDR2 as FQNEAQ (reference sequence). This chain's CDR3 is CASSLQGRGTDTQYF. The CDR3 bases are TGTGCCAGCAGCTTACAGGGTCGTGGCACAGATACGCAGTATTTT. The full variable domain, rest sourced from reference TRBV7-9 and TRBJ2-3, is DTGVSQNPRHKITKRGQNVTFRCDPISEHNRLYWYRQTLGQGPEFLTYFQNEAQLEKSRLLSDRFSAERPKGSFSTLEIQRTEQGDSAMYLCASSLQGRGTDTQYFGPGTRLTVL.